The 11 T cell receptor beta chains given below trace back to one sample, sequenced in a study of control samples from healthy donors and cancer patients. The assay was immunoSEQ multiplex PCR, and TCRdb's table has in-frame clones only and misses some. The sample includes around 180,000 clones, approximately 86% of them seen just once. The material sequenced was blood. The receptor source for this set is a woman between 25 and 40 years old in good health.

Points on this clone: Other DNA sequences in the sample encode the same CDR3. This sequence joins TRBV6-1 and TRBJ1-5; the D gene is possibly TRBD1 (5 bases). The CDR3 spans 13 residues. The germline V gene has CDR1 MNHNS and CDR2 SASEGT. V lost 0 bases and J 6 bases, leaving 6 bases between the germline ends. This CDR3 is CASSEAGTQPQHF. The CDR3 DNA reads TGTGCCAGCAGTGAAGCGGGGACTCAGCCCCAGCATTTT.

The chain recombines TRBV7-8 with TRBJ2-4; 8 bases are a match to TRBD2. V lost 1 base, J lost 9 bases, and 8 bases stayed unmatched. The CDR3 is 15 residues long. From germline, CDR1 is SGHVS and CDR2 FQNEAQ. This chain's CDR3 is CASSLERSGRTIQYF. The CDR3 nucleotides are TGTGCCAGCAGCTTAGAAAGGAGCGGGAGAACCATTCAGTACTTC.

The CDR3 nucleotides are TGTGCCAGCTGGGGGGGGGAAGAGACCCAGTACTTC. It codes for CASWGGEETQYF. The J gene is TRBJ2-5, the V gene TRBV12-3 or TRBV12-4, with 7 bases lining up with TRBD2. The junction had 3 bases not matched to a gene; V was cut back by 8 bases and J by 3 bases. CDR3 length equals 12 residues.

This sequence joins TRBV2 and TRBJ1-5, with 7 bases that match TRBD1. J was trimmed by 1 base and V by 4 bases; bases with no gene match: 4. The CDR3 spans 15 residues. Germline lookup yields CDR1 SNHLY and CDR2 FYNNEI. The CDR3 DNA follows: TGTGCCAGCAGTGGGGGACAGAGGAGCAATCAGCCCCAGCATTTT. It codes for CASSGGQRSNQPQHF.

This rearrangement joins TRBV4-1 to TRBJ2-1; 8 bases line up with TRBD2. The CDR3 has 13 residues. Trimming cost V 2 bases and J 8 bases; bases outside gene matches: 2. Germline V gene lookup returns CDR1 MGHRA and CDR2 YSYEKL. DNA for the CDR3: TGCGCCAGCAGCCAATATAGCGGGGATGAGCAGTTCTTC. The encoded protein is CASSQYSGDEQFF.

In its sample, this clone was seen once. This sequence joins TRBV20-1 and TRBJ1-2; D gene ambiguous. The CDR3 has 14 amino acids. The V gene's germline CDR1 is DFQATT and CDR2 SNEGSKA (reference sequence). V lost 3 bases, J lost 0 bases, and 11 bases lay in between. The CDR3, as DNA: TGCAGTGCTAGTGATTCCTCAGCTAACTATGGCTACACCTTC. Translation gives CSASDSSANYGYTF.

This chain uses TRBV6-5 with TRBJ1-4; D is ambiguous. Between the trimmed V and J ends, which lost 9 bases and 5 bases, there was a span of 16 bases. The CDR3 sequence is 14 residues long. Germline-derived CDR1 and CDR2 are MNHEY and SVGAGI. CDR3 loop: CASTKILENEKLFF. DNA for the CDR3: TGTGCCAGTACCAAAATACTGGAGAATGAAAAACTGTTTTTT.

The V and J genes are TRBV11-2 and TRBJ1-4; D not resolved. V dropped 5 bases and J dropped 2 bases, with 18 bases sitting between them. CDR1 and CDR2 (germline): SGHAT, FQNNGV. This CDR3 contains 17 residues. The CDR3, as DNA: TGTGCCAGCAGCCACTTTTTACCCGGGATGACTAATGAAAAACTGTTTTTT. Translation gives CASSHFLPGMTNEKLFF.

This chain connects TRBV3-1 (or the pseudogene TRBV3-2) to TRBJ1-5; D gene uncertain. Trimming took 4 bases from V and 8 from J, leaving 15 bases between them. Germline CDR1 reads LGHDT; CDR2 reads YNNKEL (reference sequence). The CDR3 runs 14 residues. For the CDR3, the DNA is TGTGCCAGCAGCCCCGGAGCAGGCCAGAAGCCCCAGCATTTT. Translation gives CASSPGAGQKPQHF.

This chain connects TRBV2 to TRBJ1-1; D is unclear. The CDR3 runs to 13 residues. The V gene lost 6 bases and the J gene lost 8 bases, with 16 bases spanning the gap. The V gene's germline CDR1 is SNHLY and CDR2 FYNNEI. The CDR3 loop is CASRDPTEEEAFF. CDR3 nucleotides: TGTGCCAGCAGAGACCCAACGGAAGAGGAAGCTTTCTTT.

The chain joins TRBV5-1 to TRBJ1-2, with D possibly matching TRBD1 (5 bases). V lost 7 bases to trimming and J lost 6 bases, with 25 bases between them. CDR3 length: 16 amino acids. Germline V gene data show CDR1 as SGHRS and CDR2 as YFSETQ. The DNA for the CDR3 is TGCGCCAGCTCCTCCGGGGCAGGGACGTTTTCGGATGGCTACACCTTC. Protein: CASSSGAGTFSDGYTF. The complete variable domain, with remaining parts taken from reference TRBV5-1 and TRBJ1-2, reads KAGVTQTPRYLIKTRGQQVTLSCSPISGHRSVSWYQQTPGQGLQFLFEYFSETQRNKGNFPGRFSGRQFSNSRSEMNVSTLELGDSALYLCASSSGAGTFSDGYTFGSGTRLTVV.